Listed below are T cell receptor beta chains from one sample, sequenced in a study of OX40 agonist ivuxolimab in advanced cancers. The protocol was immunoSEQ multiplex PCR, while the TCRdb copy is restricted to in-frame clones and leaves out a portion. The profile covers about 64,000 clones, with under 90% appearing a single time and about 2.2% taken by the ten largest. The sample here was CD4+ or CD8+ T cells sorted from blood, taken in a trial of the OX40 agonist ivuxolimab. These receptors all stem from an adult with an advanced solid tumor such as melanoma, head and neck, liver or kidney cancer. Each CDR3 is given with its conserved first and last residue. Fields, in order: clone size, V gene, J gene, D gene, CDR3 DNA, CDR3 protein. The D gene is left open where the match is weak. Clone sizes are given selectively: once, few, many, or a class where the clone is expanded.

>.|TRBV19|TRBJ1-6|TRBD1
TGTGCCAGTAGTATTGACACAGGGGATTCACCCCTCCACTTT
CASSIDTGDSPLHF
>once|TRBV10-2|TRBJ2-7|TRBD2
TGCGCCAGCAGTGAGTTCCTAGCGGGCGGCGAGCAGTACTTC
CASSEFLAGGEQYF
>.|TRBV5-5|TRBJ1-1|TRBD1
TGTGCCAGCAGCGGGGGACAGGGAGTTTCCACTGAAGCTTTCTTT
CASSGGQGVSTEAFF
>.|TRBV30|TRBJ2-1|.
TGTGCCTGGAGTGGGGGGTACTCCTACAATGAGCAGTTCTTC
CAWSGGYSYNEQFF
>once|TRBV10-3|TRBJ2-1|TRBD2
TGTGCCATCAGTGATCTAGCGGGAAGGGACAATGAGCAGTTCTTC
CAISDLAGRDNEQFF
>.|TRBV28|TRBJ1-1|TRBD1
TGTGCCATTGGGACAGGGAGAACTGAAGCTTTCTTT
CAIGTGRTEAFF
>.|TRBV7-2|TRBJ1-5|.
TGTGCCAGCAGCCCCGCCGCGAATAGCAATCAGCCCCAGCATTTT
CASSPAANSNQPQHF
>.|TRBV10-2|TRBJ1-2|.
TGCGCCAGCAGTGAGAGCGGAACTCTTTCTTCTAACTATGGCTACACCTTC
CASSESGTLSSNYGYTF
>.|TRBV5-4|TRBJ1-1|.
TGTGCCAGCAGCAAGGGGACATTAATGAACACTGAAGCTTTCTTT
CASSKGTLMNTEAFF
>.|TRBV11-2|TRBJ1-6|TRBD1
TGTGCCAGCAGCTTGGCGACAGGGTGGAATTCACCCCTCCACTTT
CASSLATGWNSPLHF
>.|TRBV2|TRBJ2-5|.
TGTGCCAGCAGTGAAGGAGGGGGAGGAGAGACCCAGTACTTC
CASSEGGGGETQYF
>.|TRBV13|TRBJ2-1|TRBD2
TGTGCCAGCAGCTCAATATCAGCGGGGGGGTATAATGAGCAGTTCTTC
CASSSISAGGYNEQFF
>.|TRBV4-1|TRBJ2-7|TRBD2
TGCGCCAGCAGCCAAGGACTAGCGGGGGACCGCTACGAGCAGTACTTC
CASSQGLAGDRYEQYF
>.|TRBV7-8|TRBJ2-7|.
TGTGCCAGCAGCTTATGGGGGGGCCGGCAGGCGTACGAGCAGTACTTC
CASSLWGGRQAYEQYF
>.|TRBV7-3|TRBJ2-1|TRBD1
TGTGCCAGCAGCTTACGGACAGGAGACAATGAGCAGTTCTTC
CASSLRTGDNEQFF
>.|TRBV12-2|TRBJ2-2|.
TGTGCAAGTCGCTTAGCCCCGGGACAGGGAAAGTCCGGGGAGCTGTTTTTT
CASRLAPGQGKSGELFF
>.|TRBV6-1|TRBJ1-3|.
TGTGCCAGCAGCAACCAAGTCTCTGGAAACACCATATATTTT
CASSNQVSGNTIYF
>.|TRBV4-1|TRBJ2-7|.
TGCGCCAGCAGCCAAGGACTAGTCGGGGGCTACGAGCAGTACTTC
CASSQGLVGGYEQYF
>few|TRBV7-9|TRBJ2-1|TRBD1
TGTGCCAGCAGCTTAGCCGGACAGGGGAATGAGCAGTTCTTC
CASSLAGQGNEQFF
>.|TRBV28|TRBJ1-5|TRBD1
TGTGCCAGTAGACAGGGGACTCAGCCCCAGCATTTT
CASRQGTQPQHF
>once|TRBV5-5|TRBJ1-5|TRBD1
TGTGCCAGCAGAGGGACAGACAATAGCAATCAGCCCCAGCATTTT
CASRGTDNSNQPQHF
>once|TRBV11-2|TRBJ2-5|.
TGTGCCAGCAGCGCTACCGGGGCCCAAGAGACCCAGTACTTC
CASSATGAQETQYF
>few|TRBV30|TRBJ1-5|.
TGTGCCTGGAGTGGTGGGCCTGATCAGCCCCAGCATTTT
CAWSGGPDQPQHF
>.|TRBV5-1|TRBJ1-2|TRBD1
TGCGCCAGCGGAGAAGGGACAGGGGGATTAGGCTACACCTTC
CASGEGTGGLGYTF
>.|TRBV28|TRBJ2-5|TRBD1
TGTGCCAGCAGTTTAGCTGGAGGGACAGGGGTTGAGACCCAGTACTTC
CASSLAGGTGVETQYF
>.|TRBV11-3|TRBJ1-3|.
TGTGCCAGCAGCTTTGGAGGGGCCGGAAACACCATATATTTT
CASSFGGAGNTIYF
>once|TRBV10-1|TRBJ2-7|TRBD2
TGCGCCAGCAGCGAAACTAGCGGGAGTCCCAGGAACGAGCAGTACTTC
CASSETSGSPRNEQYF
>.|TRBV7-9|TRBJ1-4|.
TGTGCCAGCAGCTTTACGGGCGCGTATGAAAAACTGTTTTTT
CASSFTGAYEKLFF
>.|TRBV4-1|TRBJ1-5|.
TGCGCCAGCAGCCAGCAGGGAAGTGGTCAGCCCCAGCATTTT
CASSQQGSGQPQHF
>.|TRBV28|TRBJ1-2|TRBD1
TGTGCCAGCATCGACACAGGGGGCAGGTATGGCTACACCTTC
CASIDTGGRYGYTF
>.|TRBV10-3|TRBJ2-3|TRBD2
TGTGCCATCAGTGGACTAGCGGGGGGCCCTCCCACAGATACGCAGTATTTT
CAISGLAGGPPTDTQYF
>once|TRBV5-4|TRBJ2-3|.
TGTGCCAGCAGCTTGCAGCAGGGGGGAACAGATACGCAGTATTTT
CASSLQQGGTDTQYF
>.|TRBV19|TRBJ2-3|.
TGTGCCAGTAGTACCCGGGGAGACGAGACGACTAGCACAGATACGCAGTATTTT
CASSTRGDETTSTDTQYF
>.|TRBV19|TRBJ2-5|TRBD2
TGTGCCAGTGGCGGGACTAGCGGGTTTGGCCGGGAGACCCAGTACTTC
CASGGTSGFGRETQYF
>once|TRBV6-5|TRBJ2-7|TRBD1
TGTGCCAGCAGTGGGAGACAGGGCCTACAGGGCGAGCAGTACTTC
CASSGRQGLQGEQYF
>.|TRBV27|TRBJ2-7|TRBD1
TGTGCCAGCAGCCGAAGGGACAGGGTAAAATACGAGCAGTACTTC
CASSRRDRVKYEQYF
>few|TRBV6-5|TRBJ1-2|.
TGTGCCAGCAGTTACTGGGAGGAGAGGGGCTACACCTTC
CASSYWEERGYTF
>.|TRBV5-4|TRBJ2-5|.
TGTGCCAGCAGCTTGGCCAATGGAGAGACCCAGTACTTC
CASSLANGETQYF
>.|TRBV5-4|TRBJ2-4|.
TGTGCCAGCAGCTCCGGGACACCATTAGCCAAAAACATTCAGTACTTC
CASSSGTPLAKNIQYF
>.|TRBV29-1|TRBJ1-2|.
TGCAGCGCAAAAGCCGGGCCAAATGGCTACACCTTC
CSAKAGPNGYTF
>once|TRBV19|TRBJ2-3|TRBD2
TGTGCCAGTAGTTCCACGGGGGGACCCACAGATACGCAGTATTTT
CASSSTGGPTDTQYF
>.|TRBV10-3|TRBJ2-3|TRBD2
TGTGCCATCAGTGAGGGGGGGGAAGGCACAGATACGCAGTATTTT
CAISEGGEGTDTQYF